This paragraph reports one TCR beta chain. These data come from a study of blood T cells in healthy people across ages. For the second PCR, which ran for 7 to 11 cycles, a sample-barcoded 5' primer and a J-beta primer mix were used. Each cDNA molecule was tagged by a template-switch adaptor with 12 random nucleotides. TCRdb fed the 5' RACE reads into MiXCR, producing one record per CDR3 protein. Of roughly 1.4 million distinct CDR3 sequences listed, around 55% were seen once; the top ten hold 5% to 7%. The sequenced sample consisted of blood. The TCR originated in a man aged 18 to 29 in good health.

In nucleotides, the CDR3 is TGCAGCGGCGGGGGGGTTAACGGCTACACCTTC. It specifies CSGGGVNGYTF. The rearrangement joins TRBV29-1 to TRBJ1-2, with a possible D match to TRBD1 (5 bases). Germline CDR1 and CDR2: SQVTM and ANQGSEA. There are 11 residues in the CDR3. V dropped 7 bases and J dropped 8 bases, with 14 bases sitting between them. The full variable domain, completed using reference TRBV29-1 and TRBJ1-2, is SAVISQKPSRDICQRGTSLTIQCQVDSQVTMMFWYRQQPGQSLTLIATANQGSEATYESGFVIDKFPISRPNLTFSTLTVSNMSPEDSSIYLCSGGGVNGYTFGSGTRLTVV.